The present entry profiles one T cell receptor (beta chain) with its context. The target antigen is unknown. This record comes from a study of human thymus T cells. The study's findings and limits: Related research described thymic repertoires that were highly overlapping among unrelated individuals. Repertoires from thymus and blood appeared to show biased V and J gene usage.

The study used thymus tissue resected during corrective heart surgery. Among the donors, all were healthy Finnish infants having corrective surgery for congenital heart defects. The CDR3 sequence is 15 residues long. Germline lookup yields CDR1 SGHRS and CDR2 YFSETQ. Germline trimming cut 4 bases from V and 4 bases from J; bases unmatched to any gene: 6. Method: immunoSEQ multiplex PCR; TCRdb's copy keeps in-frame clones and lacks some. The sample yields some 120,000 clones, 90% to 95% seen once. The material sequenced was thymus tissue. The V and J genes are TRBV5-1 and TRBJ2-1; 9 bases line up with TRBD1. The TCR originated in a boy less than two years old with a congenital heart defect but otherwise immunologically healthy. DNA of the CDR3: TGCGCCAGCAGCCAAACAGGGGGCTCATACAATGAGCAGTTCTTC. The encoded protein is CASSQTGGSYNEQFF. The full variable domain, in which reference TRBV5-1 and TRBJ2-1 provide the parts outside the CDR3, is KAGVTQTPRYLIKTRGQQVTLSCSPISGHRSVSWYQQTPGQGLQFLFEYFSETQRNKGNFPGRFSGRQFSNSRSEMNVSTLELGDSALYLCASSQTGGSYNEQFFGPGTRLTVL.